The 14 T cell receptor beta chains in this list originate from one sample, sequenced in a study of blood T cell repertoires in COVID-19. The assay was immunoSEQ multiplex PCR, and TCRdb's table has in-frame clones only and misses some. The repertoire includes some 200,000 clones, roughly 84% of them detected once, and roughly 9.8% sits in the top ten. The sequenced material came from peripheral blood. The receptor source for this set is an elderly woman with acute or convalescent COVID-19.

The chain couples TRBV29-1 to TRBJ2-7, with a tentative D call TRBD2 (5 bases). The length of the CDR3 is 12 residues. The V end lost 4 bases, the J end lost 4 bases, and 11 bases lay between the germline ends. From germline, CDR1 is SQVTM and CDR2 ANQGSEA. The CDR3 DNA reads as TGCAGCGTTGCGGTGTCGGGATACGAGCAGTACTTC. Residues: CSVAVSGYEQYF.

This sequence joins TRBV24-1 and TRBJ1-1; 8 bases match TRBD1. CDR1 KGHDR and CDR2 SFDVKD come from the germline V gene. The CDR3 contains 12 residues. V trimming: 2 bases; J trimming: 12 bases; junction bases outside the gene matches: 4. CDR3: CATSDSDREPFF. CDR3 in DNA: TGTGCCACCAGTGATTCGGACAGGGAACCTTTCTTT.

V usage is TRBV18 and J usage is TRBJ2-1; tentative D call: TRBD1 (7 bases). Trimming left V 1 base short and J 6 bases short, with 13 bases between. Germline CDR1 and CDR2: KGHSH and LQKENI. The CDR3 runs 15 residues. CDR3 loop: CASSPQGQEGNEQFF. For the CDR3, the DNA is TGTGCCAGCTCACCACAAGGACAGGAGGGCAATGAGCAGTTCTTC.

This sequence joins TRBV2 and TRBJ2-1; D remains ambiguous. The V gene's germline CDR1 is SNHLY and CDR2 FYNNEI. V lost 1 base to trimming and J lost 0 bases, with 10 bases between them. CDR3 size: 16 residues. The CDR3 DNA sequence: TGTGCCAGCAGTGAAGTACCGGTGAGCTCCTACAATGAGCAGTTCTTC. As protein: CASSEVPVSSYNEQFF.

In nucleotides, the CDR3 is TGTGCCAGCAGTCCGGCGGTCATGAACACTGAAGCTTTCTTT. This codes for CASSPAVMNTEAFF. This chain joins TRBV3-1 (or the pseudogene TRBV3-2) and TRBJ1-1, with D unclear. CDR3 size: 14 residues. Germline loops: CDR1 LGHDT, CDR2 YNNKEL (reference sequence). Trimming left V 6 bases short and J 0 bases short, with 11 bases between.

The chain uses TRBV5-1 and TRBJ2-1, with 10 bases identical to TRBD1. The CDR3 totals 15 residues. Per the germline V gene, CDR1 is SGHRS and CDR2 is YFSETQ. Losses at the gene ends were 0 bases for V and 7 bases for J; bases not matched to a gene: 4. The CDR3 spells CASSLVPGQGNEQFF. CDR3 in DNA: TGCGCCAGCAGCTTGGTCCCGGGACAGGGGAATGAGCAGTTCTTC.

The chain has TRBV6-5 and TRBJ1-2; maybe TRBD1 (6 bases). The CDR3 contains 12 residues. V lost 4 bases to trimming and J lost 6 bases, with 9 bases between them. Germline assignment: CDR1 MNHEY and CDR2 SVGAGI. The CDR3 spells CASSLGANGYTF. CDR3 DNA sequence: TGTGCCAGCAGTTTGGGGGCCAATGGCTACACCTTC.

The rearrangement links TRBV27 to TRBJ2-1, with TRBD2 matching over 11 bases. Germline CDR1 and CDR2: MNHEY and SMNVEV (reference sequence). The CDR3 consists of 15 residues. The ends lost 0 bases at V and 9 bases at J; junction bases unmatched: 4. CDR3 bases: TGTGCCAGCAGTTTATCGCTAGCGGGGGGCACTGAGCAGTTCTTC. This codes for CASSLSLAGGTEQFF.

The gene calls are TRBV11-2 and TRBJ1-1; D is possibly TRBD1 (5 bases). Trimming cost V 5 bases and J 4 bases, with 14 bases left between them. Germline V gene sequence: CDR1 SGHAT, CDR2 FQNNGV. The CDR3 extends over 14 amino acids. CDR3: CASSLVGGSTEAFF. The CDR3 nucleotides read TGTGCCAGCAGCCTGGTGGGGGGAAGCACTGAAGCTTTCTTT.

This clone was counted only a few times. The rearrangement links TRBV7-2 to TRBJ2-7; perhaps TRBD1 as D (6 bases). CDR1 and CDR2 from the germline V gene are SGHTA and FQGNSA. V lost 5 bases and J 0 bases, leaving 11 bases between the germline ends. This CDR3 is built from 14 residues. CDR3 loop: CASSALQGSYEQYF. CDR3 sequence (DNA): TGTGCCAGCAGCGCGCTACAGGGCTCCTACGAGCAGTACTTC.

This chain uses TRBV6-5 with TRBJ1-1; 8 bases fit TRBD1. Per germline, CDR1 MNHEY and CDR2 SVGAGI. The CDR3 loop spans 14 amino acids. J gave up 1 base and V 5 bases, and 3 bases lay outside the gene matches. The CDR3 loop reads CASSRQGRNTEAFF. The CDR3 DNA sequence: TGTGCCAGCAGTCGACAGGGGCGGAACACTGAAGCTTTCTTT.

The chain is built from TRBV2 and TRBJ2-7; 7 nucleotides match TRBD1. The J segment lost 0 bases and the V segment lost 11 bases, leaving 7 bases of the junction unmatched. The CDR3 contains 13 residues. Germline lookup yields CDR1 SNHLY and CDR2 FYNNEI. This chain's CDR3 is CAACSGGSYEQYF. The CDR3 DNA reads as TGTGCCGCTTGTTCAGGGGGCTCCTACGAGCAGTACTTC.

The rearrangement joins TRBV5-1 to TRBJ1-3, with D possibly being TRBD1 (6 bases). The CDR3 is 16 amino acids. Per germline, CDR1 SGHRS and CDR2 YFSETQ. Trimming removed 4 bases at V and 2 bases at J, with 16 bases between. The CDR3 nucleotides read TGCGCCAGCAGCCGGGGAGCACAGGGCGCTGGAAACACCATATATTTT. Protein sequence: CASSRGAQGAGNTIYF.

V gene TRBV29-1 combines with J gene TRBJ1-2, with 7 positions matching TRBD1. Germline V gives CDR1 SQVTM, CDR2 ANQGSEA. With 4 bases clipped from V and 4 bases from J, the junction kept 3 bases outside the gene matches. This CDR3 region has 12 residues. CDR3 nucleotide sequence: TGCAGCGTTGCGGGACAGACCTATGGCTACACCTTC. This translates into CSVAGQTYGYTF.